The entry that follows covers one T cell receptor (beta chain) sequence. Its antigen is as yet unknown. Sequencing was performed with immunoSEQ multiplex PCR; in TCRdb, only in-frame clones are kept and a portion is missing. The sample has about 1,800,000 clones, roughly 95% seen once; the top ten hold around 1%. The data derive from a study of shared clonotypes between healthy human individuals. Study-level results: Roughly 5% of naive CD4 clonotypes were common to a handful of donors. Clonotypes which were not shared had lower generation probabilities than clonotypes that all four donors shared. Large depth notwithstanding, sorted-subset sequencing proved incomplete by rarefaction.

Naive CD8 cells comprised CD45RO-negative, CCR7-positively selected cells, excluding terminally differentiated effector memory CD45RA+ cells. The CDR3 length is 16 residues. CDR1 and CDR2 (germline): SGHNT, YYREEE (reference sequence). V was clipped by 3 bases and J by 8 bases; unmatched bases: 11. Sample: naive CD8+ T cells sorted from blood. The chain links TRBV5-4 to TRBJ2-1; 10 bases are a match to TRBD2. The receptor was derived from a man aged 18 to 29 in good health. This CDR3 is CASSSRLAGQSYEQFF. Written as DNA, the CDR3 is TGTGCCAGCAGCTCACGACTAGCGGGCCAGAGTTATGAGCAGTTCTTC.